This TCR beta chain derives from a study of cytomegalovirus exposure and HLA in healthy donors. Whole-study findings and limits: Reported performance of the classifier showed diagnosis of cytomegalovirus status with high specificity and sensitivity. Generally TCR sequences proved uncommon, though certain public TCRs appeared in numerous donors. A few chains linked to CMV were shown in vitro to be specific for CMV antigens. Using a false discovery rate of 0.05, a later analysis showed that around 16,000 TCR beta sequences were associated with HLA alleles.

The PCR had 60 Vbeta and 13 Jbeta primers. Produced via immunoSEQ multiplex PCR; TCRdb's table is partial and in-frame only. The sample carries 130,000 or so clones, around 70% recorded once. V shed 4 bases and J shed 0 bases, with 10 bases lying between them. The CDR3 length is 15 residues. From germline, CDR1 is MNHNS and CDR2 SASEGT. Details on this clone: The target antigen is unknown.

This chain joins TRBV6-1 and TRBJ1-5; D unclear. This TCR derives from a man aged 40-55 years in good health and CMV-seropositive. Sequencing was performed on PBMCs. CDR3 sequence reads: CASSVEQNSNQPQHF. CDR3 DNA sequence: TGTGCCAGCAGTGTCGAACAGAATAGCAATCAGCCCCAGCATTTT.